The rows below give T cell receptor beta chains drawn from one sample of a study of blood T cell repertoires in COVID-19. Profiling relied on immunoSEQ multiplex PCR, and the TCRdb table lists in-frame clones only, not all of them. The top ten hold less than 20% of the sample, which has around 190,000 clones, 75% to 85% seen once. The source material was PBMCs or T cells enriched from blood (not recorded which). These TCRs come from a woman in her fifties or sixties with acute COVID-19. The CDR3 runs from the conserved cysteine through the conserved F or W. D genes are given only for firm matches. Rows may omit the clone size; those that give it use once, few, many or a size class.

D gene	clone size	V gene	J gene	CDR3 DNA	CDR3 protein
-	-	TRBV7-2	TRBJ1-2	TGTGCCAGCAGCTTTCAGGGGATAAACTATGGCTACACCTTC	CASSFQGINYGYTF
TRBD1	-	TRBV3-1/TRBV3-2	TRBJ1-1	TGTGCCAGCGGACACAGGGGTATGAACACTGAAGCTTTCTTT	CASGHRGMNTEAFF
-	-	TRBV28	TRBJ1-1	TGTGCCAGCAGCTTTCTCAGCAGGGGCCCGAACACTGAAGCTTTCTTT	CASSFLSRGPNTEAFF
-	-	TRBV28	TRBJ1-2	TGTGCCAGCACGCGGGCATCGGATGGCTACACCTTC	CASTRASDGYTF
TRBD1	once	TRBV5-4	TRBJ1-1	TGTGCCAGCAGCCTCGACAGGGAGAACACTGAAGCTTTCTTT	CASSLDRENTEAFF
TRBD1	few	TRBV12-5	TRBJ1-1	TGTGCTAGTGGTTTGGCGGGGACAGGGGGCAGGAAAGCTTTCTTT	CASGLAGTGGRKAFF
TRBD1	-	TRBV5-1	TRBJ2-2	TGCGCCAGCAGCCTCGGCAGACAGGGAGACGAGGAGCTGTTTTTT	CASSLGRQGDEELFF
-	-	TRBV14	TRBJ1-2	TGTGCCAGCAGCCAAGCGAGGGGGAATGGCTACACCTTC	CASSQARGNGYTF
-	-	TRBV18	TRBJ2-1	TGTGCCAGCTGGACCGGGGGGCGCTTTAATGAGCAGTTCTTC	CASWTGGRFNEQFF
-	-	TRBV4-3	TRBJ2-6	TGCGCCAGCAGCCAATTAAAGGGGGCTGGGGCCAACGTCCTGACTTTC	CASSQLKGAGANVLTF
-	-	TRBV9	TRBJ2-1	TGTGCCAGCAGCGTAGAACCGAGCTCCTACAATGAGCAGTTCTTC	CASSVEPSSYNEQFF
-	few	TRBV7-9	TRBJ2-5	TGTGCCAGCAGCTTAGTCCCCAGACAAGAGACCCAGTACTTC	CASSLVPRQETQYF
TRBD2	once	TRBV5-1	TRBJ2-1	TGCGCCAGCAGCTCCTCGGGCGGGGGGGCCATTTCCCACAATGAGCAGTTCTTC	CASSSSGGGAISHNEQFF
-	-	TRBV7-2	TRBJ1-2	TGTGCCAGCAGCCCGGGGGAGGGCTACACCTTC	CASSPGEGYTF
-	-	TRBV7-6	TRBJ1-1	TGTGCCAGCAGCTTAGGGGGGGGGAACACTGAAGCTTTCTTT	CASSLGGGNTEAFF
TRBD1	-	TRBV9	TRBJ1-3	TGTGCCAGCAGCGTGAGGACAGGGACGGGAAACACCATATATTTT	CASSVRTGTGNTIYF
-	-	TRBV5-1	TRBJ1-1	TGCGCCAGCAGCTTGAGGGGAGAAGCTTTCTTT	CASSLRGEAFF
-	-	TRBV5-4	TRBJ1-1	TGTGCCAGCAGCTTTTATGGGGGAGGCACTGAAGCTTTCTTT	CASSFYGGGTEAFF
-	few	TRBV14	TRBJ1-2	TGTGCCAGCAGCCTCAGGGGAGAGTATGGCTACACCTTC	CASSLRGEYGYTF
-	-	TRBV21-1	TRBJ1-5	TGTGCCCGATTCCACAAATCTTACAGGGCGGGGGGCAATCAGCCCCAGCATTTT	CARFHKSYRAGGNQPQHF
TRBD1	-	TRBV18	TRBJ1-3	TGTGCCAGCTCACAAGGGACAGCCTCTGGAAACACCATATATTTT	CASSQGTASGNTIYF
-	-	TRBV18	TRBJ1-4	TGTGCCAGCTCACGCGAGCCAGGGCCAAATGATGGACTGTTTTTT	CASSREPGPNDGLFF
-	-	TRBV28	TRBJ1-6	TGTGCCAGGGGGGAACAGGGAGATGGTAATTCACCCCTCCACTTT	CARGEQGDGNSPLHF
-	-	TRBV14	TRBJ2-1	TGTGCCAGCAGCCAAGGCTCAGCGGTTTTTTACAATGAGCAGTTCTTC	CASSQGSAVFYNEQFF
-	-	TRBV3-1/TRBV3-2	TRBJ2-1	TGTGCCAGCAGCCTAAGGGCGGGGTACAATGAGCAGTTCTTC	CASSLRAGYNEQFF
-	-	TRBV19	TRBJ1-1	TGTGCCAGTAGTCCGAGGGCACCCCGAGCTTTCTTT	CASSPRAPRAFF
-	-	TRBV15	TRBJ1-3	TGTGCCACCGGACATCTCTCTGGAAACACCATATATTTT	CATGHLSGNTIYF
-	-	TRBV3-1/TRBV3-2	TRBJ2-6	TGTGCCAGCAGCCGAACAGGGACTGGGGCCAACGTCCTGACTTTC	CASSRTGTGANVLTF
-	-	TRBV6-5	TRBJ2-3	TGTGCCAGCAGTTACCGCAGCGGTTCTAGCACAGATACGCAGTATTTT	CASSYRSGSSTDTQYF
-	-	TRBV7-2	TRBJ1-6	TGTGCCAGCAGTTCTTGGGGGGATTGGCCCCTCCACTTT	CASSSWGDWPLHF
-	few	TRBV6-4	TRBJ2-3	TGTGCCAGCAGTGACAGGGGGATCACAGATACGCAGTATTTT	CASSDRGITDTQYF
TRBD1	few	TRBV28	TRBJ1-5	TGTGCCAGCAGTTCCCCTACAAGAGCCGGGACAGGGCTTTATAGCAATCAGCCCCAGCATTTT	CASSSPTRAGTGLYSNQPQHF
-	-	TRBV10-2	TRBJ2-1	TGCGCCAGCAGTGGGACTGAAAATGAGCAGTTCTTC	CASSGTENEQFF
-	-	TRBV19	TRBJ2-2	TGTGCCAGTAGCAGGGGCGTGGACACCGGGGAGCTGTTTTTT	CASSRGVDTGELFF
-	-	TRBV13	TRBJ1-1	TGTGCCAGCAGCTCTCGAGGGTCTCTGAGGGCTTTCTTT	CASSSRGSLRAFF
-	few	TRBV21-1	TRBJ1-1	TGTGCCAGCAGCGAAAACAGGCCCGACGCGGACACTGAAGCTTTCTTT	CASSENRPDADTEAFF
-	-	TRBV29-1	TRBJ1-4	TGCAGCGTTTCCCAACTGGCAACTAATGAAAAACTGTTTTTT	CSVSQLATNEKLFF
-	-	TRBV25-1	TRBJ1-1	TGTGCCAGCAAGTCCAGGGGCTCGGGGAACACTGAAGCTTTCTTT	CASKSRGSGNTEAFF
-	-	TRBV11-3	TRBJ2-1	TGTGCCAGCAGCCCCCTTGGCAGGGTGAATGAGCAGTTCTTC	CASSPLGRVNEQFF
-	once	TRBV15	TRBJ1-5	TGTGCCACCAGCAGCGAGAATCAGCCCCAGCATTTT	CATSSENQPQHF
-	-	TRBV6-2/TRBV6-3	TRBJ1-5	TGTGCCAGCAGTTACTCCGGCGGCTCGCGGCCCCAGCATTTT	CASSYSGGSRPQHF
TRBD1	-	TRBV28	TRBJ1-6	TGTGCCAGCAGTCTACGACAGGGGCGGAGGTCACCCCTCCACTTT	CASSLRQGRRSPLHF
TRBD2	few	TRBV19	TRBJ2-2	TGTGCCAGTAGTCCAAGACTAGCTACGAACACCGGGGAGCTGTTTTTT	CASSPRLATNTGELFF
-	-	TRBV7-9	TRBJ2-3	TGTGCCAGCACCCAGGCGGGTACTAGCACAGATACGCAGTATTTT	CASTQAGTSTDTQYF
-	-	TRBV6-1	TRBJ1-2	TGTGCCAGCACCCTAGGGACATTCGTCCATGGCTACACCTTC	CASTLGTFVHGYTF
TRBD1	-	TRBV10-1	TRBJ2-1	TGCGCCAGCAGTGAGGGGACAGGGGGCAGGTACAATGAGCAGTTCTTC	CASSEGTGGRYNEQFF
TRBD1	-	TRBV5-1	TRBJ2-3	TGCGCCAGTCGACCTCCGGGACAGGGGAGAACAGATACGCAGTATTTT	CASRPPGQGRTDTQYF
-	-	TRBV3-1/TRBV3-2	TRBJ2-5	TGTGCCAGCAGCCAAGGTGGCAGGGGACGAGAGACCCAGTACTTC	CASSQGGRGRETQYF
TRBD1	few	TRBV27	TRBJ2-3	TGTGCCAGCAGTTACACAGGGGCTGGAGATACGCAGTATTTT	CASSYTGAGDTQYF
TRBD2	once	TRBV5-1	TRBJ2-1	TGCGCCAGCAGCCGAGGTAGCGGGGGACTTTACAATGAGCAGTTCTTC	CASSRGSGGLYNEQFF
-	-	TRBV19	TRBJ2-3	TGTGCCAGTAGTATACGCGCCCAGAAAGTTAGGGGGACAGATACGCAGTATTTT	CASSIRAQKVRGTDTQYF
TRBD1	-	TRBV28	TRBJ1-5	TGTGCCAGCAGTCCTTACCAGGGGGATCAGCCCCAGCATTTT	CASSPYQGDQPQHF
-	once	TRBV6-5	TRBJ1-2	TGTGCCAGCAGCCCGGACAGCAGCTATGGCTACACCTTC	CASSPDSSYGYTF
-	-	TRBV11-2	TRBJ1-6	TGTGCCAGCAGCTCCCGCTCGGGGGGAAGCTCCTATAATTCACCCCTCCACTTT	CASSSRSGGSSYNSPLHF